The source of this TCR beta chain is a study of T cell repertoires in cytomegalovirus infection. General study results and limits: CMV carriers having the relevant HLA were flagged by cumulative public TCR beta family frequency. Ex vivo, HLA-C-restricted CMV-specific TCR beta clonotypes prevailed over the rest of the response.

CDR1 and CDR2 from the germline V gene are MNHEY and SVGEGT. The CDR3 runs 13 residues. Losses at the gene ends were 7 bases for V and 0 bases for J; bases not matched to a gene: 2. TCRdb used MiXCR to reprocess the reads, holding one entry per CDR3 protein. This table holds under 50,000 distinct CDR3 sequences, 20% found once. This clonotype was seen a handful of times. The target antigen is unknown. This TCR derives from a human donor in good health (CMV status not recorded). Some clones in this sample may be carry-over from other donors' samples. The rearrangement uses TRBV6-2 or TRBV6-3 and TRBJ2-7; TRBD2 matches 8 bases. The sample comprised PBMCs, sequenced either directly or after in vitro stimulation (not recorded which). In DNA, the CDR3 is TGTGCCAGCATTGGGACTAGCTCCTACGAGCAGTACTTC. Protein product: CASIGTSSYEQYF.